This TCR beta chain was observed in a study of metastatic and nonmetastatic thyroid tumors (dated by TCRdb to 2018 to 2021). Background on the whole study: Repertoires from peripheral blood and from tumor or nodule tissue samples of malignant and benign thyroid patients were compared.

Germline trimming: 6 bases from V, 6 bases from J; junction bases outside gene matches: 6. The germline V gene specifies MNHNS as CDR1 and SASEGT as CDR2. The CDR3 runs 15 residues from the cysteine to the phenylalanine. Solely the CDR3 DNA is kept, with 45 bases framed from the first base. By its share of the sample, this clone is medium-sized (0.01 to 0.1%). Its antigen target is currently unknown. Per-base quality was not reported, and no clone a single base away is much larger than it. Other nucleotide sequences from this sample produce the same CDR3. Overall study outcomes, separate from this receptor: In both blood and tumor samples, TCR beta diversity was reported to be significantly higher in malignant tumors than in benign nodules.

Receptors were amplified or captured by PCR. TCRdb names Illumina HiSeq 4000 as the instrument used. The TCR beta-chain CDR3 region of each patient was profiled by high-throughput sequencing. The paper's processing steps were these. Drawing on CDR3 differences between clinicopathological groups, the researchers built a classifier meant to tell apart patients with distant-metastatic papillary thyroid cancer. The Shannon index was used to measure repertoire diversity, and the Morisita-Horn index was used to measure how similar tumor and blood repertoires were. The raw public data were reprocessed by TCRdb itself: fastp quality trimming at Q25, MiXCR clonotype calling, in-frame beta chains only. The V and J calls and clone size are TCRdb's, not the authors'. This sample has approximately 25,000 clones in its table, and about 13% of those were observed once. The ten largest clones add up to approximately 17% of the sample.

No treatment had been received by any patient before thyroid surgery. Using T-cell receptor beta sequencing, the study looked back at clinical samples from patients collected from about 2011 to 2018. Sequencing was done on a sample of blood. This TCR was recovered from a female donor with papillary thyroid cancer or a benign thyroid nodule (not recorded which). Some clones in this sample may be carry-over from other donors' samples. This chain is built from TRBV6-1 and TRBJ2-2, with 11 bases matching TRBD1. The CDR3 in this case is CASRSDRGLPGELFF. The nucleotides are TGTGCCAGCAGGTCGGACAGGGGGCTCCCCGGGGAGCTGTTTTTT.